A selection of T cell receptor beta chains follows, all from one sample in a study of cytomegalovirus exposure and HLA in healthy donors. Profiling relied on immunoSEQ multiplex PCR, and the TCRdb table lists in-frame clones only, not all of them. The table has some 150,000 clones, over 8% seen once. Sequenced input: PBMCs. These TCRs come from a male donor in good health and CMV-seronegative. The CDR3 runs from the conserved cysteine through the conserved F or W. Each record gives: J gene, D gene, V gene, clone size, CDR3 protein, CDR3 DNA. The D gene is left open where the match is weak. Clone size, where shown, is once, few, many, or a class for clones that have expanded.

>TRBJ2-7|NA|TRBV5-1|NA
CASSFGQTYEQYF
TGCGCCAGCAGCTTCGGACAAACCTACGAGCAGTACTTC
>TRBJ1-1|NA|TRBV6-1|NA
CASRRQMNTEAFF
TGTGCCAGCAGAAGACAGATGAACACTGAAGCTTTCTTT
>TRBJ1-1|NA|TRBV9|NA
CASSLHLSAEAFF
TGTGCCAGCAGCCTTCACCTGTCAGCTGAAGCTTTCTTT
>TRBJ2-3|NA|TRBV4-1|few
CASSHLGRERGDTQYF
TGCGCCAGCAGCCACCTTGGGCGGGAAAGGGGAGATACGCAGTATTTT
>TRBJ1-5|NA|TRBV6-5|few
CASSSTENQPQHF
TGTGCCAGCAGTTCTACAGAGAATCAGCCCCAGCATTTT
>TRBJ2-1|NA|TRBV2|few
CASSRNSYEQFF
TGTGCCAGCAGTAGAAATAGTTATGAGCAGTTCTTC
>TRBJ2-7|NA|TRBV7-8|few
CASSLLAEQYF
TGTGCCAGCAGCTTATTAGCCGAGCAGTACTTC
>TRBJ2-7|NA|TRBV7-9|NA
CASSPTGALYEQYF
TGTGCCAGCAGTCCTACGGGAGCTCTCTACGAGCAGTACTTC
>TRBJ2-3|TRBD2|TRBV7-2|NA
CASSLGTSGLIRDTQYF
TGTGCCAGCAGCTTAGGGACTAGCGGGCTAATACGGGATACGCAGTATTTT
>TRBJ2-5|NA|TRBV7-3|NA
CASSLTNQNPETQYF
TGTGCCAGCAGCTTAACAAACCAGAACCCAGAGACCCAGTACTTC
>TRBJ1-4|NA|TRBV7-9|once
CASSLGTGTTNEKLFF
TGTGCCAGCAGCCTAGGGACGGGGACAACTAATGAAAAACTGTTTTTT
>TRBJ2-7|TRBD2|TRBV7-3|NA
CASSLIPAGGAYEQYF
TGTGCCAGCAGCTTAATCCCAGCGGGAGGGGCCTACGAGCAGTACTTC
>TRBJ2-1|NA|TRBV9|few
CASSQHGQGVNEQFF
TGTGCCAGCAGCCAACACGGGCAGGGCGTAAATGAGCAGTTCTTC
>TRBJ2-1|TRBD2|TRBV5-6|few
CASSLLGLAHQGEQFF
TGTGCCAGCAGCTTGTTGGGACTAGCTCACCAGGGTGAGCAGTTCTTC
>TRBJ2-7|TRBD1|TRBV9|NA
CASSASAGQGTYEQYF
TGTGCCAGCAGCGCCTCCGCGGGACAGGGCACCTACGAGCAGTACTTC
>TRBJ1-2|NA|TRBV5-4|few
CASSLAGGRGNGYTF
TGTGCCAGCAGCTTGGCGGGGGGTCGGGGGAATGGCTACACCTTC
>TRBJ2-5|NA|TRBV21-1|few
CASSTSSGTGEETQYF
TGTGCCAGCAGCACAAGTTCCGGGACAGGGGAAGAGACCCAGTACTTC
>TRBJ2-7|NA|TRBV6-1|NA
CASRDLGLTYEQYF
TGTGCCAGCAGAGACTTGGGACTTACCTACGAGCAGTACTTC
>TRBJ1-6|NA|TRBV6-4|NA
CASSPESSYNSPLHF
TGTGCCAGCAGTCCCGAGAGCTCCTATAATTCACCCCTCCACTTT
>TRBJ2-3|TRBD1|TRBV6-1|few
CASSEDRGPDTQYF
TGTGCCAGCAGTGAGGACAGGGGCCCAGATACGCAGTATTTT
>TRBJ1-2|NA|TRBV9|NA
CASSVAGQGDGYTF
TGTGCCAGCAGCGTAGCAGGGCAGGGCGATGGCTACACCTTC
>TRBJ2-3|NA|TRBV5-1|few
CASSSRGVSTDTQYF
TGCGCCAGCAGCTCCAGGGGGGTCTCCACAGATACGCAGTATTTT
>TRBJ1-2|TRBD1|TRBV10-3|NA
CATLGTGTYGYTF
TGTGCCACCCTCGGGACAGGGACCTATGGCTACACCTTC
>TRBJ1-5|NA|TRBV19|NA
CASEQGNQPQHF
TGTGCCTCCGAACAGGGCAATCAGCCCCAGCATTTT
>TRBJ2-7|NA|TRBV7-3|NA
CASSPRGGSRDEQYF
TGTGCCAGCAGCCCGCGGGGTGGGAGCCGAGACGAGCAGTACTTC
>TRBJ2-5|NA|TRBV29-1|few
CSARTLYQETQYF
TGCAGCGCTCGAACTTTATACCAAGAGACCCAGTACTTC
>TRBJ1-5|NA|TRBV4-3|NA
CASSQDWAGVAQPQHF
TGCGCCAGCAGCCAAGATTGGGCGGGGGTGGCTCAGCCCCAGCATTTT
>TRBJ2-5|NA|TRBV15|NA
CATRVQGGEETQYF
TGTGCCACCAGGGTACAGGGAGGGGAGGAGACCCAGTACTTC
>TRBJ1-6|NA|TRBV5-4|NA
CASTSGAAGDYNSPLHF
TGTGCCAGCACCTCAGGAGCGGCAGGGGACTATAATTCACCCCTCCACTTT
>TRBJ2-2|NA|TRBV28|NA
CASTTGLPGTGELFF
TGTGCCAGCACCACGGGACTCCCAGGCACCGGGGAGCTGTTTTTT
>TRBJ2-3|NA|TRBV29-1|NA
CSAWGPDTQYF
TGCAGCGCCTGGGGGCCAGATACGCAGTATTTT
>TRBJ2-7|TRBD2|TRBV27|NA
CASSVAGEGAYEQYF
TGTGCCAGCAGTGTAGCGGGAGAGGGGGCCTACGAGCAGTACTTC
>TRBJ1-2|NA|TRBV9|few
CASSAHQGPGYTF
TGTGCCAGCAGCGCCCACCAGGGCCCTGGCTACACCTTC
>TRBJ1-1|NA|TRBV5-1|few
CASSLGQSNTEAFF
TGCGCCAGCAGCTTGGGACAATCGAACACTGAAGCTTTCTTT
>TRBJ1-4|TRBD1|TRBV4-1|NA
CASSRVPGQGGKLFF
TGCGCCAGCAGCCGGGTCCCGGGACAGGGGGGAAAACTGTTTTTT
>TRBJ2-7|TRBD1|TRBV27|NA
CASSPARTGGQYEQYF
TGTGCCAGCAGTCCCGCCCGGACAGGGGGCCAATACGAGCAGTACTTC
>TRBJ2-1|TRBD2|TRBV28|NA
CASSIGLAGGNEQFF
TGTGCCAGCAGTATCGGACTAGCGGGGGGTAATGAGCAGTTCTTC
>TRBJ1-5|TRBD1|TRBV7-9|NA
CASSSPGGSNQPQHF
TGCGCCAGCAGCTCCCCAGGGGGGAGCAATCAGCCCCAGCATTTT
>TRBJ1-3|NA|TRBV10-3|few
CAISGGRGGSGNTIYF
TGTGCCATCAGTGGGGGCAGGGGCGGCTCTGGAAACACCATATATTTT
>TRBJ1-6|NA|TRBV6-5|few
CASSYQGSSYNSPLHF
TGTGCCAGCAGTTATCAGGGGAGCTCCTATAATTCACCCCTCCACTTT
>TRBJ2-2|TRBD1|TRBV4-3|NA
CASSRILGTANTGELFF
TGCGCCAGCAGCCGGATCCTGGGGACAGCGAACACCGGGGAGCTGTTTTTT
>TRBJ2-5|TRBD1|TRBV28|NA
CASGSRTGGWIDETQYF
TGTGCCAGCGGTTCCCGGACAGGGGGGTGGATTGACGAGACCCAGTACTTC
>TRBJ1-2|NA|TRBV4-3|NA
CASSQAGGVTYGYTF
TGCGCCAGCAGCCAAGCAGGAGGGGTTACCTATGGCTACACCTTC
>TRBJ2-7|TRBD1|TRBV5-4|NA
CASSYGTGPRYF
TGTGCCAGCAGCTACGGGACAGGCCCCCGGTACTTC
>TRBJ2-5|TRBD2|TRBV7-2|NA
CASSLGGTSGGETQYF
TGTGCCAGCAGCCTTGGGGGGACTAGCGGGGGAGAGACCCAGTACTTC
>TRBJ1-1|NA|TRBV19|few
CASIRHQNTEAFF
TGTGCCAGTATAAGACACCAGAACACTGAAGCTTTCTTT
>TRBJ1-1|TRBD1|TRBV2|few
CASRDRTGGGKAFF
TGTGCCAGCAGGGACAGGACAGGGGGCGGAAAAGCTTTCTTT
>TRBJ2-5|NA|TRBV18|NA
CASSPTAQETQYF
TGTGCCAGCTCACCGACAGCCCAAGAGACCCAGTACTTC
>TRBJ2-2|NA|TRBV5-6|few
CASSLGGVTGELFF
TGTGCCAGCAGCTTGGGCGGGGTCACCGGGGAGCTGTTTTTT
>TRBJ1-1|NA|TRBV19|few
CASSMALGVNTEAFF
TGTGCCAGTAGTATGGCCCTAGGGGTGAACACTGAAGCTTTCTTT
>TRBJ2-1|NA|TRBV4-3|NA
CASSQDREFEQFF
TGCGCCAGCAGCCAAGATCGAGAGTTTGAGCAGTTCTTC
>TRBJ2-7|TRBD2|TRBV19|few
CASSADRFGGGYEQYF
TGTGCCAGTAGTGCGGACCGTTTTGGCGGGGGCTACGAGCAGTACTTC
>TRBJ2-1|NA|TRBV5-1|few
CASSKTGTLVNNEQFF
TGCGCCAGCAGCAAGACCGGGACATTAGTTAACAATGAGCAGTTCTTC
>TRBJ2-7|NA|TRBV7-2|NA
CASSLPGTYEQYF
TGTGCCAGCAGCTTACCAGGAACGTACGAGCAGTACTTC
>TRBJ2-7|TRBD1|TRBV9|NA
CASSVAGWQGDYEQYF
TGTGCCAGCAGCGTAGCAGGGTGGCAGGGGGACTACGAGCAGTACTTC
>TRBJ1-2|NA|TRBV6-4|NA
CASRGRGGYTF
TGTGCCAGCAGGGGGAGAGGAGGCTACACCTTC
>TRBJ1-1|NA|TRBV19|few
CASSIGTATEAFF
TGTGCCAGTAGTATAGGGACAGCCACTGAAGCTTTCTTT
>TRBJ1-1|NA|TRBV11-2|few
CASSLQAGTEAFF
TGTGCCAGCAGCTTACAGGCTGGCACTGAAGCTTTCTTT